This T cell receptor (beta chain) was documented in a study of T cell repertoires in cytomegalovirus infection. About the study: In public TCR beta signatures, there were indications of both CMV infection and matching HLA type.

MiXCR, run by TCRdb on the reads, gives a single entry per CDR3 protein. In the table there are 290,000 or so distinct CDR3 sequences, roughly 25% of which are singletons. Notes on the study in general: Cumulative frequency (of public TCR beta family members) identified carriers of CMV plus the relevant HLA.

Note on this clonotype: The antigen remains unidentified.

Trimming took 4 bases from V and 5 from J, leaving 14 bases between them. The CDR3 runs to 14 residues. Germline-derived CDR1 and CDR2 are ENHRY and SYGVKD. The material sequenced was PBMCs. This receptor was taken from a human donor in good health (CMV status not recorded). Some clones in this sample may be carry-over from other donors' samples. V and J are TRBV10-3 and TRBJ2-5, with TRBD2 as a possible D gene (6 bases). The CDR3 DNA is TGTGCCATCAGTGTTCAAGACCGGGAGGAGACCCAGTACTTC. Amino acid sequence: CAISVQDREETQYF.